This T cell receptor beta chain was profiled in a study of cytomegalovirus exposure and HLA in healthy donors. Germline V lookup: CDR1 LNHDA, CDR2 SQIVND (reference sequence). V shed 9 bases, J shed 3 bases, and the junction held 12 bases outside the gene matches. The CDR3 is made up of 15 amino acids. The study ran its PCR with 60 Vbeta and 13 Jbeta primers. Data came from immunoSEQ multiplex PCR; TCRdb stores just in-frame clones and leaves some out. The sample contains 180,000 or so clones, approximately 71% of which appear only once. The rearrangement links TRBV19 to TRBJ2-5; 8 bases match TRBD2. What was sequenced was PBMCs. This clonotype was sampled from a woman aged 40 to 50 in good health and CMV-seropositive. This chain's CDR3 is CASRLQAGAEETQYF. The CDR3 DNA reads as TGTGCCAGCAGACTCCAAGCGGGAGCGGAAGAGACCCAGTACTTC.